This TCR beta chain was obtained from a study of CD8 T cells in Susac syndrome. Findings of the study overall: It was acknowledged in the study that the number of individuals who were included in its TCR sequencing and HLA analysis was relatively small.

The authors negatively isolated CD8+ and CD4+ T cells and FACS-enriched TEMRA cells. In regard to this clonotype: The antigen remains unidentified.

Germline assignment: CDR1 SQVTM and CDR2 ANQGSEA. CDR3 length: 12 residues. V was clipped by 5 bases and J by 7 bases; unmatched bases: 1. Reverse transcription used roughly 0.5 to 1 ug RNA and random hexamers. TCRdb reprocessed the immunoSEQ multiplex PCR reads with MiXCR, giving one entry per CDR3 protein. The sample has some 180,000 distinct CDR3 sequences; around 96% are singletons. The source of this sequence is a human donor in good health. The rearrangement joins TRBV29-1 to TRBJ2-1; TRBD2 matches 11 bases. Source material: CD4+ T cells from PBMCs. The CDR3 sequence is CSVRLAGNEQFF. As DNA, the CDR3 is TGCAGCGTTAGACTAGCGGGAAATGAGCAGTTCTTC.